The present TCR beta chain was sequenced within a study of T cells after yellow fever vaccination. Remarks on this clonotype: What it binds is not known.

This CDR3 has 14 amino acids. The V end lost 6 bases, the J end lost 4 bases, and 15 bases lay between the germline ends. The germline V gene has CDR1 MDHEN and CDR2 SYDVKM. Researchers made TCR cDNA using 5'RACE template switching, and this step added a universal primer site and UMIs. TCRdb processed the 5' RACE reads anew with MiXCR; each CDR3 protein has one entry. There are under 500,000 distinct CDR3 sequences in the sample; around a sixth occur only once, and 15% to 20% lies in the top ten. Findings and caveats of the study: Re-detected after boosting: most primary clones, 96% of CD4 and 88% of CD8. By day 5 rather than day 15, the secondary response had peaked, though it was weaker.

The sequencing here drew on PBMCs, taken before the yellow fever booster vaccination. The sequence was collected from a man between 18 and 35 years old who received the YFV17D yellow fever vaccine. The rearrangement uses TRBV28 and TRBJ2-5; D remains ambiguous. CDR3 residues: CASSPGSWRETQYF. Written as DNA, the CDR3 is TGTGCCAGCAGCCCAGGATCATGGCGAGAGACCCAGTACTTC.